One and the same sample provided the 6 T cell receptor beta chains below, sequenced in a study of identical twins. TCRdb ran MiXCR on the 5' RACE reads and lists one entry per CDR3 protein. The repertoire includes 690,000 or so distinct CDR3 sequences, roughly 6.2% of them detected once, and 1.5% to 2% sits in the top ten. The sequencing input was naive T cells sorted from blood. The receptors stem from a man between 18 and 35 years old in good health.

There are many counts of this clonotype. The gene calls are TRBV7-9 and TRBJ2-7; 10 nucleotides line up with TRBD1. J was trimmed by 5 bases and V by 3 bases; bases with no gene match: 4. This CDR3 has 14 residues. The germline CDR1 and CDR2 sequences are SEHNR and FQNEAQ (reference sequence). Here the CDR3 DNA reads TGTGCCAGCAGCTTTGGGACAGGGGACCACGAGCAGTACTTC. Translating it yields CASSFGTGDHEQYF.

This clonotype was detected only a few times. J is TRBJ2-7 and V is TRBV12-3 or TRBV12-4, with TRBD2 as a possible D gene (5 bases). The CDR3 consists of 13 residues. Trimming left V 5 bases short and J 2 bases short, with 10 bases between. The CDR3 spells CASSPGMPYEQYF. CDR3 in DNA: TGTGCCAGCAGTCCCGGGATGCCCTACGAGCAGTACTTC.

Remarks on this clonotype: It may be a read error: a sequence one base away is much more abundant. This chain connects TRBV6-5 to TRBJ2-1; the match to TRBD2 covers 7 bases. Germline V CDR1 and CDR2: MNHEY, SVGAGI. CDR3 size: 14 residues. The CDR3 region has the DNA TGTGCCATCCGTTCTAGCGGCTCCTACAATGGGCAGTTCTTC. Its protein product is CAIRSSGSYNGQFF.

This clonotype has a handful of counts. V gene TRBV7-7 combines with J gene TRBJ2-1, with 7 bases lining up with TRBD2. CDR3 length equals 14 residues. Germline CDR1 reads SSHAT; CDR2 reads FNYEAQ (reference sequence). Unmatched junction bases numbered 5, after V lost 1 base and J lost 8 bases. The CDR3 nucleotides read TGTGCCAGCAGCTTAGGGGAAGGGAGGGATGAGCAGTTCTTC. As protein: CASSLGEGRDEQFF.

This clonotype was seen at least ten times. The CDR3 here is CASSNGNEKLFF. DNA for the CDR3: TGTGCCAGCAGTAACGGGAATGAAAAACTGTTTTTT. The chain carries TRBV6-5 and TRBJ1-4; D not certain. The germline V and J ends were trimmed by 5 bases and 5 bases, with 6 bases remaining between them. CDR1 MNHEY and CDR2 SVGAGI come from the germline V gene. This CDR3 is built from 12 residues.

This clonotype was observed many times. The V gene is TRBV6-5, the J gene TRBJ2-5; D not certain. The CDR3 consists of 14 residues. Germline CDR1 reads MNHEY; CDR2 reads SVGAGI. V dropped 0 bases and J dropped 5 bases, with 10 bases sitting between them. The CDR3 spells CASSYSMNMETQYF. DNA for the CDR3: TGTGCCAGCAGTTACTCGATGAATATGGAGACCCAGTACTTC.